The rows below give T cell receptor beta chains drawn from one sample of a study of blood T cell repertoires in COVID-19. Generated by immunoSEQ multiplex PCR, the TCRdb table keeps only in-frame clones and is missing some. The table shows 100,000 or so clones, with more than 75% occurring only once. Sequenced: peripheral blood. All receptors derive from a woman in her thirties with acute or convalescent COVID-19. The CDR3 runs from the conserved cysteine through the conserved F or W. A D gene is named only where the DNA matches it firmly. Only part of the rows carry a size: once, few, many, or a class if the clone is expanded.

TRBJ1-3 | TRBV21-1 | . | . | CASSYLGTGYLPGNTIYF | TGTGCCAGCAGCTACCTGGGGACAGGTTACCTTCCTGGAAACACCATATATTTT
TRBJ2-5 | TRBV6-5 | . | TRBD1 | CASEETGLMKTQYF | TGTGCCAGCGAGGAGACAGGGTTAATGAAGACCCAGTACTTC
TRBJ2-7 | TRBV28 | . | . | CASNLRGGGYEQYF | TGTGCCAGCAACCTGAGGGGGGGAGGCTACGAGCAGTACTTC
TRBJ2-3 | TRBV10-3 | once | . | CAISGGTAGLDTQYF | TGTGCCATCAGTGGTGGGACAGCGGGTTTAGATACGCAGTATTTT
TRBJ2-1 | TRBV29-1 | . | TRBD1 | CSERQGSSYNEQFF | TGCAGCGAAAGACAGGGTAGCTCCTACAATGAGCAGTTCTTC
TRBJ2-1 | TRBV28 | . | . | CASSLTTLEQFF | TGTGCCAGCAGTTTAACTACCCTCGAGCAGTTCTTC
TRBJ1-5 | TRBV27 | once | TRBD1 | CASRGGGGEQPQHF | TGTGCCAGCAGGGGTGGAGGGGGCGAACAGCCCCAGCATTTT
TRBJ2-7 | TRBV20-1 | . | TRBD1 | CSASWDRGPYEQYF | TGCAGTGCTAGTTGGGACAGGGGACCCTACGAGCAGTACTTC
TRBJ2-3 | TRBV20-1 | . | . | CSATGTDTQYF | TGCAGTGCTACTGGCACAGATACGCAGTATTTT
TRBJ2-3 | TRBV2 | . | TRBD2 | CASGRASGGTDTQYF | TGTGCCAGCGGCCGCGCTAGCGGGGGCACAGATACGCAGTATTTT
TRBJ2-2 | TRBV12-5 | . | TRBD2 | CASGPLGGGTGELFF | TGTGCTAGTGGCCCCCTGGGGGGGGGCACCGGGGAGCTGTTTTTT
TRBJ1-4 | TRBV29-1 | . | TRBD1 | CSAHWTGEEKLFF | TGCAGCGCCCATTGGACAGGGGAGGAAAAACTGTTTTTT
TRBJ2-7 | TRBV29-1 | . | . | CSGGLSSYEQYF | TGCAGCGGGGGGCTTAGCTCCTACGAGCAGTACTTC
TRBJ1-2 | TRBV5-1 | . | . | CASSLEEAGVNYGYTF | TGCGCCAGCAGCTTGGAGGAGGCAGGGGTTAACTATGGCTACACCTTC
TRBJ2-7 | TRBV6-5 | . | . | CASLRRGSSYEQYF | TGTGCCAGCCTTCGACGGGGAAGCTCCTACGAGCAGTACTTC
TRBJ2-2 | TRBV27 | . | TRBD1 | CASSSPGQGAGELFF | TGTGCCAGCAGTTCCCCGGGACAGGGAGCCGGGGAGCTGTTTTTT
TRBJ1-1 | TRBV6-5 | . | . | CASRPDIMNTEAFF | TGTGCCAGCAGGCCAGACATCATGAACACTGAAGCTTTCTTT
TRBJ2-2 | TRBV12-3/TRBV12-4 | . | . | CASSSTGTGELFF | TGTGCCAGCAGTTCAACAGGAACCGGGGAGCTGTTTTTT
TRBJ2-7 | TRBV27 | . | . | CASSLSWQGGYEQYF | TGTGCCAGCAGTTTATCGTGGCAGGGTGGGTACGAGCAGTACTTC
TRBJ1-5 | TRBV2 | . | . | CASRGGPFSNQPQHF | TGTGCCAGCAGGGGAGGGCCCTTTAGCAATCAGCCCCAGCATTTT
TRBJ2-3 | TRBV11-3 | . | TRBD1 | CASSGQGALSTDTQYF | TGTGCCAGCAGCGGACAGGGGGCATTAAGCACAGATACGCAGTATTTT
TRBJ1-5 | TRBV21-1 | . | . | CASSKAVAGRSNQPQHF | TGTGCCAGCAGCAAAGCGGTGGCAGGGCGAAGCAATCAGCCCCAGCATTTT
TRBJ1-5 | TRBV11-2 | . | TRBD1 | CASSLRTGENQPQHF | TGTGCCAGCAGCCTGCGGACAGGGGAGAACCAGCCCCAGCATTTT
TRBJ2-2 | TRBV7-3 | . | TRBD2 | CASSLLAGGTGELFF | TGTGCCAGCAGCTTACTAGCGGGGGGAACCGGGGAGCTGTTTTTT
TRBJ1-1 | TRBV30 | . | . | CAWSKKREMNTEAFF | TGTGCCTGGAGTAAAAAACGGGAGATGAACACTGAAGCTTTCTTT
TRBJ1-5 | TRBV28 | . | . | CASSLGGAGQPQHF | TGTGCCAGCAGTTTAGGAGGGGCTGGGCAGCCCCAGCATTTT
TRBJ2-2 | TRBV7-2 | few | . | CASSLSSTGELFF | TGTGCCAGCAGCTTATCTTCGACCGGGGAGCTGTTTTTT
TRBJ1-1 | TRBV3-1/TRBV3-2 | . | . | CASSQETGNTEAFF | TGTGCCAGCAGCCAAGAAACAGGGAACACTGAAGCTTTCTTT
TRBJ2-7 | TRBV28 | . | TRBD1 | CANARQGWGEQYF | TGTGCGAACGCCCGACAGGGATGGGGCGAGCAGTACTTC
TRBJ1-4 | TRBV19 | . | TRBD1 | CASRTGRPNEKLFF | TGTGCCAGTAGGACAGGGCGGCCTAATGAAAAACTGTTTTTT
TRBJ2-7 | TRBV10-3 | . | TRBD2 | CAITRDLAGGPNAYEQYF | TGTGCCATCACTAGGGATCTAGCGGGGGGCCCTAATGCCTACGAGCAGTACTTC
TRBJ1-2 | TRBV3-1/TRBV3-2 | . | TRBD1 | CASSHYRGGYGYTF | TGTGCCAGCAGCCACTACAGGGGAGGCTATGGCTACACCTTC
TRBJ2-7 | TRBV5-6 | few | TRBD1 | CASSFATGAYEQYF | TGTGCCAGCAGTTTTGCGACAGGGGCCTACGAGCAGTACTTC
TRBJ1-1 | TRBV19 | . | . | CASSPSETGKAFF | TGTGCCAGTAGTCCCTCGGAGACGGGGAAAGCTTTCTTT
TRBJ1-1 | TRBV7-3 | . | . | CASSSPPDRLMNTEAFF | TGTGCCAGCAGCTCCCCTCCGGACAGATTAATGAACACTGAAGCTTTCTTT
TRBJ2-5 | TRBV5-1 | . | TRBD2 | CASSLAGGQETQYF | TGCGCCAGCAGCTTGGCCGGGGGGCAAGAGACCCAGTACTTC
TRBJ2-7 | TRBV7-9 | . | TRBD1 | CASARGQGTSYEQYF | TGTGCCAGCGCGAGGGGACAGGGAACCTCCTACGAGCAGTACTTC
TRBJ2-4 | TRBV30 | . | TRBD1 | CAWDPGQQNIQYF | TGTGCCTGGGACCCGGGACAGCAAAACATTCAGTACTTC
TRBJ2-1 | TRBV3-1/TRBV3-2 | . | TRBD1 | CASSYQGAGEQFF | TGTGCCAGCAGCTATCAGGGGGCTGGGGAGCAGTTCTTC
TRBJ2-3 | TRBV5-1 | . | TRBD2 | CASSSLTSGGADTQYF | TGCGCCAGCAGCTCCCTCACTAGCGGGGGGGCAGATACGCAGTATTTT
TRBJ1-2 | TRBV19 | . | . | CASSLAKGDQALYGYTF | TGTGCCAGTAGTCTAGCAAAGGGGGACCAGGCCCTCTATGGCTACACCTTC
TRBJ1-6 | TRBV2 | . | TRBD1 | CATGGNSPLHF | TGTGCCACAGGGGGGAATTCACCCCTCCACTTT
TRBJ1-3 | TRBV11-3 | once | . | CASTLSGNTIYF | TGTGCCAGCACTCTAAGTGGAAACACCATATATTTT
TRBJ2-4 | TRBV3-1/TRBV3-2 | . | TRBD1 | CASSTSGGTNIQYF | TGTGCCAGCAGCACCTCAGGGGGTACAAACATTCAGTACTTC
TRBJ1-1 | TRBV5-1 | once | TRBD1 | CASSRTGTGIMNTEAFF | TGCGCCAGCAGCCGCACCGGGACAGGGATTATGAACACTGAAGCTTTCTTT
TRBJ1-4 | TRBV28 | . | . | CASSRRMTDSHEKLFF | TGTGCCAGCAGCCGAAGAATGACAGATTCGCATGAAAAACTGTTTTTT
TRBJ2-7 | TRBV28 | . | . | CASSLLRWYEQYF | TGTGCCAGCAGTCTGCTCAGATGGTACGAGCAGTACTTC
TRBJ2-7 | TRBV27 | . | . | CASSFGIAYEQYF | TGTGCCAGCAGTTTCGGGATAGCCTACGAGCAGTACTTC
TRBJ2-7 | TRBV27 | once | TRBD2 | CASSLTSGYEQYF | TGTGCCAGCAGTCTGACTAGCGGCTACGAGCAGTACTTC
TRBJ2-7 | TRBV5-4 | . | TRBD2 | CPNRGGSYEQYF | TGCCCCAATCGGGGGGGCTCCTACGAGCAGTACTTC
TRBJ1-3 | TRBV6-4 | . | . | CATSKKKGEGRASGNTIYF | TGTGCCACTTCGAAGAAAAAGGGGGAAGGGAGAGCTTCTGGAAACACCATATATTTT
TRBJ1-2 | TRBV10-3 | . | . | CAISDEDPLANYGYTF | TGTGCCATCAGTGACGAAGATCCGTTAGCTAACTATGGCTACACCTTC
TRBJ1-3 | TRBV7-5 | few | . | CVRSTQEYSGNTIYF | TGTGTCAGAAGCACACAGGAATACTCTGGAAACACCATATATTTT
TRBJ2-3 | TRBV24-1 | . | . | CATEAGRFSTDTQYF | TGTGCCACCGAGGCAGGGCGGTTTAGCACAGATACGCAGTATTTT
TRBJ1-1 | TRBV29-1 | . | . | CSVQQGLGDTEAFF | TGCAGCGTTCAACAGGGTTTAGGGGACACTGAAGCTTTCTTT
TRBJ1-6 | TRBV2 | . | . | CASSPRGLNSPLHF | TGTGCCAGCAGTCCGCGGGGGCTGAATTCACCCCTCCACTTT
TRBJ2-3 | TRBV7-9 | once | . | CASSSSGFWGSDTQYF | TGTGCCAGCAGTTCCTCGGGCTTCTGGGGCTCAGATACGCAGTATTTT